This is a list of T cell receptor beta chains from one sample in a study of TIL therapy for anti-PD-1-resistant metastatic lung cancer. Libraries were prepared by immunoSEQ multiplex PCR; TCRdb keeps only in-frame clonotypes and omits some of them. The table lists some 60,000 clones, 69% of them singletons. The material was blood, obtained at baseline. These receptors all come from a person aged 30 to 80 with non-small cell lung cancer. Each CDR3 is given with its conserved first and last residue. The D gene is left open where the match is weak. Clone size is shown for a subset of rows, as once, few, many or a class of expanded clone.

J,V,D,size,DNA,CDR3
TRBJ1-2,TRBV19,.,.,TGTGCCAGTAGTATGGGCCGCAACTATGGCTACACCTTC,CASSMGRNYGYTF
TRBJ2-6,TRBV6-1,TRBD1,.,TGTGCCAGCAGTACAGGGGAAGCTGGGGCCAACGTCCTGACTTTC,CASSTGEAGANVLTF
TRBJ2-1,TRBV7-8,TRBD2,.,TGTGCCAGCAGCTTAAAGTGGACTAGTATCAATGAGCAGTTCTTC,CASSLKWTSINEQFF
TRBJ1-1,TRBV27,.,.,TGTGCCAGCAGTTTACAGGGGTGGGGAGTAACTGAAGCTTTCTTT,CASSLQGWGVTEAFF
TRBJ2-7,TRBV5-1,.,.,TGCGCCAGCAGCTTGGCCCAGGGCAGATCCTACGAGCAGTACTTC,CASSLAQGRSYEQYF
TRBJ1-2,TRBV6-5,TRBD1,.,TGTGCCAGCAGTTTCACAGGGGGCTCTAACTATGGCTACACCTTC,CASSFTGGSNYGYTF
TRBJ1-2,TRBV6-6,TRBD1,.,TGTGCCAGCAGCTGGGGACAGGGAGGTGGCTACACCTTC,CASSWGQGGGYTF
TRBJ2-2,TRBV29-1,TRBD2,once,TGCAGCTTTCCCAAAGCCCCGGGACTAGCGGGAGTGCACCGGGGAGCTGTTTTT,CSFPKAPGLAGVHRGAVF
TRBJ1-2,TRBV9,.,once,TGTGCCAGCAGCCAAGATCAGGCACCGGGGGGCTACACCTTC,CASSQDQAPGGYTF
TRBJ2-1,TRBV5-4,.,.,TGTGCCAGCAGCCTGATTCGCGAAGGGGGTAATGAGCAGTTCTTC,CASSLIREGGNEQFF
TRBJ1-5,TRBV6-1,.,.,TGTGCCAGCAGCCCAGATAATAGCAATCAGCCCCAGCATTTT,CASSPDNSNQPQHF
TRBJ1-1,TRBV6-6,.,few,TGTGCCAGCAGGACAGGATTTCAGAACACTGAAGCTTTCTTT,CASRTGFQNTEAFF
TRBJ2-6,TRBV2,TRBD1,.,TGTGCCAGGGAGGGGACAGGCCAAGCTCCCTTCTCTGGGGCCAACGTCCTGACTTTC,CAREGTGQAPFSGANVLTF
TRBJ2-7,TRBV2,TRBD1,.,TGTGCCAGCCGGGACAGGGGTTACGAGCAGTACTTC,CASRDRGYEQYF
TRBJ2-7,TRBV2,.,.,TGTGCCAGCAAGACCCCCTTAAGCGGTTACGAGCAGTACTTC,CASKTPLSGYEQYF
TRBJ1-1,TRBV6-7,.,once,TGTGCCAGCAGTTACGTCGCCCCGACGCCTGAAGCTTTCTTT,CASSYVAPTPEAFF
TRBJ1-2,TRBV2,.,few,TGTGCCAGCACGGGGGTAGGCGGCTACACCTTC,CASTGVGGYTF
TRBJ2-3,TRBV6-6,.,.,TGTGCCAGCAGTTCCGCTCATACGCAGTATTTT,CASSSAHTQYF
TRBJ2-7,TRBV18,TRBD2,.,TGTGCCAGCTCAAGGGCGACTAGCGGAGAGGGTAATCACGAGCAGTACTTC,CASSRATSGEGNHEQYF
TRBJ2-3,TRBV5-1,.,.,TGCGCCAGCAGCTTCAGCAGGGCAGATACGCAGTATTTT,CASSFSRADTQYF
TRBJ2-7,TRBV7-9,.,once,TGTGCCAGCAGCTTAAAACACCGGGCCTCAAACGAGCAGTACTTC,CASSLKHRASNEQYF
TRBJ1-2,TRBV30,.,.,TGTGCCTGGAGACTCTCGGGCTCTAACTATGGCTACACCTTC,CAWRLSGSNYGYTF
TRBJ1-2,TRBV19,.,.,TGTGCCAGTAGTATAGAACCGATCTATGGCTACACCTTC,CASSIEPIYGYTF
TRBJ1-1,TRBV28,.,.,TGTGCCAGCACCCAACTCGGGGGCCCAGGCACTGAAGCTTTCTTT,CASTQLGGPGTEAFF
TRBJ2-1,TRBV4-1,.,.,TGCGCCAGCAGCCAAGGGGGGGGGCTAGCCAATGAGCAGTTCTTC,CASSQGGGLANEQFF
TRBJ1-1,TRBV30,TRBD1,.,TGTGCCTGGGCTAAGGGGGACAGGGTATACACTGAAGCTTTCTTT,CAWAKGDRVYTEAFF
TRBJ1-6,TRBV7-9,.,.,TGTGCCAGCAGCTCGCTGGGTAATTCACCCCTCCACTTT,CASSSLGNSPLHF
TRBJ1-1,TRBV6-5,.,once,TGTGCCAGCAAGGGCAGGGAGGTGAACACTGAAGCTTTCTTT,CASKGREVNTEAFF
TRBJ2-7,TRBV5-6,.,.,TGTGCCAGCAGCCATTTGCGGGTGGGGGGCTCTTTCTACGAGCAGTACTTC,CASSHLRVGGSFYEQYF
TRBJ1-1,TRBV11-2,.,.,TGTGCCAGCACCGTAGGAGGCGGCACTGAAGCTTTCTTT,CASTVGGGTEAFF
TRBJ2-2,TRBV5-1,TRBD2,.,TGCGCCAGCAGCTTTGGACTAGCGGGAGGGGCTGTGGAGCTGTTTTTT,CASSFGLAGGAVELFF
TRBJ1-1,TRBV29-1,.,.,TGCAGCGTTGAAGAGTGGGGGGCCACTGAAGCTTTCTTT,CSVEEWGATEAFF
TRBJ2-5,TRBV27,TRBD2,.,TGTGCCAGCAGCAAAAGACTAGCAAATGGGATCGGTGGAGAGACCCAGTACTTC,CASSKRLANGIGGETQYF
TRBJ2-2,TRBV11-3,.,.,TGTGCCAGCAGCGCTAGTCATGGCCGGGTCGGGGAGCTGTTTTTT,CASSASHGRVGELFF
TRBJ2-2,TRBV4-1,TRBD1,.,TGCGCCAGCAGCCTCCGTCCCCAGGGGGCGCGCACCGGGGAGCTGTTTTTT,CASSLRPQGARTGELFF
TRBJ1-1,TRBV28,.,.,TGTGCCAGCAGTTTGGGGGGCACAGTGAACACTGAAGCTTTCTTT,CASSLGGTVNTEAFF
TRBJ1-5,TRBV19,.,.,TGTGCCAGTAGTATCCTCGAATTTAGCAATCAGCCCCAGCATTTT,CASSILEFSNQPQHF
TRBJ1-1,TRBV6-1,.,.,TGTGCCAGCAGGAGAGGACAGTGGAACACTGAAGCTTTCTTT,CASRRGQWNTEAFF
TRBJ1-3,TRBV9,.,once,TGTGCCAGCAGCGTGCCCAGGGGTGGTCCTGGAAACACCATATATTTT,CASSVPRGGPGNTIYF